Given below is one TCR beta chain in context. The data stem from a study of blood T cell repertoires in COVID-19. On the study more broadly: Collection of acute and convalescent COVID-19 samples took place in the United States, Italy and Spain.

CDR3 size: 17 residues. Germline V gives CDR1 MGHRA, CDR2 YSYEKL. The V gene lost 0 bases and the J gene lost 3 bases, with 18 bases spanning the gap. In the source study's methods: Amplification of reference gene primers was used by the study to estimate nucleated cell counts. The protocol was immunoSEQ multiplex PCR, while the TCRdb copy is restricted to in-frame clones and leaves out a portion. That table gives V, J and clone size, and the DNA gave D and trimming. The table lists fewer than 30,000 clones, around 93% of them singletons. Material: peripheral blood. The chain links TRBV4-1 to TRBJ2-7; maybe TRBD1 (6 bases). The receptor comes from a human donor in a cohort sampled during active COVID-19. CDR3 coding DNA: TGCGCCAGCAGCCAAGAAGGTCCAGGGGCAATTTTCTACGAGCAGTACGTC. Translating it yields CASSQEGPGAIFYEQYV.